A single sample is the source of the 5 T cell receptor beta chains below, sequenced in a study of cytomegalovirus exposure and HLA in healthy donors. The study ran its PCR with 60 Vbeta and 13 Jbeta primers. Here immunoSEQ multiplex PCR was the method, and the copy in TCRdb shows in-frame clones only, minus some. This sample carries under 150,000 clones, around 75% of them seen once, and the ten largest clones take around 3.2%. Sequencing used PBMCs. Receptors originate from a man aged 25-40 years in good health and CMV-seronegative.

The chain employs TRBV11-2 and TRBJ2-3; TRBD2 agrees at 12 bases. V lost 5 bases, J lost 1 base, and 4 bases stayed unmatched. CDR3 size: 16 residues. In germline, CDR1 is SGHAT, CDR2 FQNNGV. The CDR3 protein is CASSRRTSGGTDTQYF. The CDR3 DNA is TGTGCCAGCAGCAGACGGACTAGCGGGGGCACAGATACGCAGTATTTT.

The chain carries TRBV18 and TRBJ1-2; D might be TRBD1 (5 bases). V dropped 2 bases and J dropped 4 bases, with 14 bases sitting between them. Germline CDR1 KGHSH, CDR2 LQKENI. The CDR3 has 15 amino acids. The CDR3 spells CASSPEGRRGYGYTF. DNA of the CDR3: TGTGCCAGCTCACCAGAGGGGCGGAGGGGCTATGGCTACACCTTC.

This chain links TRBV6-5 with TRBJ1-3, with TRBD1 as a possible D gene (5 bases). CDR1 is MNHEY and CDR2 is SVGAGI in the germline V gene. This CDR3 region has 16 residues. The V and J ends lost 0 bases and 3 bases respectively, with 12 bases between them. CDR3 DNA sequence: TGTGCCAGCAGTTACTCGGGGGGAATAGGTGGAAACACCATATATTTT. Residues: CASSYSGGIGGNTIYF.

The gene calls are TRBV19 and TRBJ1-5; D is ambiguous. Germline V CDR1 and CDR2: LNHDA, SQIVND (reference sequence). The CDR3 length is 13 residues. V was cut by 6 bases and J by 6 bases, with 12 bases left in between. The CDR3 is CASSRPEGQPQHF. In nucleotides, the CDR3 is TGTGCCAGTAGCCGACCCGAGGGTCAGCCCCAGCATTTT.

A note on this clone: The junction does not match germline at one end; this may be a read error. J is TRBJ2-2 and V is TRBV7-7, with D hard to call. Germline V gene sequence: CDR1 SSHAT, CDR2 FNYEAQ (reference sequence). The CDR3 has 13 amino acids. This chain's CDR3 is CASSLDSTGELFF. The CDR3, as DNA: TGTGCTAGCAGCTTAGACTCGACCGGGGAGCTGTTTTTT.